This T cell receptor (beta chain) was observed in a study of cytomegalovirus exposure and HLA in healthy donors. The overall study: Out of 150 million to 200 million T cells, an earlier analysis found around 110 million unique TCR beta sequences in total.

With 60 Vbeta and 13 Jbeta primers, the PCR was carried out. The data were produced by immunoSEQ multiplex PCR, yet TCRdb's version contains in-frame clones alone and is incomplete. The repertoire holds around 200,000 clones, roughly 79% seen once, with roughly 2% in the top ten. With regard to this clone: Its cognate antigen is unknown.

Germline V gene data show CDR1 as GTSNPN and CDR2 as SVGIG (reference sequence). The length of the CDR3 is 17 residues. Germline trimming cut 5 bases from V and 3 bases from J; bases unmatched to any gene: 9. Those who donated were healthy bone marrow donors. The study's findings and limits: Reports indicated that the classifier achieved high specificity and sensitivity in diagnosing cytomegalovirus status. TCR beta sequences reportedly predicted most subjects' HLA-A and HLA-B alleles accurately.

V gene TRBV30 combines with J gene TRBJ2-4, with 14 bases that match TRBD2. Source material: PBMCs. This clonotype was obtained from a man aged 30 to 45 in good health and CMV-seronegative. In DNA form, the CDR3 reads TGTGCCTGGGGGGGGACTAGCGGGAGAATCGGCAAAAACATTCAGTACTTC. It specifies CAWGGTSGRIGKNIQYF.